The 10 T cell receptor beta chains presented below share a single source sample, sequenced in a study of T cell repertoires in ileal Crohn's disease. The protocol was immunoSEQ multiplex PCR, while the TCRdb copy is restricted to in-frame clones and leaves out a portion. The table shows about 14,000 clones, with roughly 82% occurring only once. Sequenced material: ileal tissue. The receptor source for this set is an adult with Crohn's disease.

This clone was seen just once. DNA for the CDR3: TGTGCCAGCAGCGTTGAGTCCGGCGGGGAGGGAGATACGCAGTATTTT. Protein: CASSVESGGEGDTQYF. This chain joins TRBV9 and TRBJ2-3; 7 nucleotides line up with TRBD2. CDR3 length: 16 amino acids. The germline V gene encodes CDR1 SGDLS and CDR2 YYNGEE. V lost 2 bases and J lost 5; bases outside the gene matches: 11. The variable domain in full, with the rest retrieved from reference TRBV9 and TRBJ2-3, is DSGVTQTPKHLITATGQRVTLRCSPRSGDLSVYWYQQSLDQGLQFLIQYYNGEERAKGNILERFSAQQFPDLHSELNLSSLELGDSALYFCASSVESGGEGDTQYFGPGTRLTVL.

J is TRBJ1-3 and V is TRBV9; 8 nucleotides line up with TRBD1. CDR1 SGDLS and CDR2 YYNGEE come from the germline V gene. The CDR3 has 14 residues. The junction had 8 bases not matched to a gene; V was cut back by 8 bases and J by 4 bases. For the CDR3, the DNA is TGTGCCAGAAAGGGACAGGTGGCAGGAAACACCATATATTTT. It is translated as CARKGQVAGNTIYF. Complete variable domain (other parts from reference TRBV9 and TRBJ1-3): DSGVTQTPKHLITATGQRVTLRCSPRSGDLSVYWYQQSLDQGLQFLIQYYNGEERAKGNILERFSAQQFPDLHSELNLSSLELGDSALYFCARKGQVAGNTIYFGEGSWLTVV.

The chain links TRBV27 to TRBJ1-4, with a weak D call TRBD1 (6 bases). Trimming took 8 bases from V and 8 from J, leaving 15 bases between them. There are 13 residues in the CDR3. Germline CDR1 reads MNHEY; CDR2 reads SMNVEV (reference sequence). The CDR3 spells CASGRTDLEKLFF. The DNA of the CDR3 is TGTGCCAGCGGGCGGACAGATCTGGAAAAACTGTTTTTT. The full variable domain, with the rest looked up from reference TRBV27 and TRBJ1-4, is EAQVTQNPRYLITVTGKKLTVTCSQNMNHEYMSWYRQDPGLGLRQIYYSMNVEVTDKGDVPEGYKVSRKEKRNFPLILESPSPNQTSLYFCASGRTDLEKLFFGSGTQLSVL.

V and J are TRBV5-1 and TRBJ2-7; 7 bases align to TRBD1. Germline-derived CDR1 and CDR2 are SGHRS and YFSETQ. This CDR3 has 15 amino acids. V was pared by 4 bases and J by 4 bases, with 11 bases of the junction left unmatched. The DNA for the CDR3 is TGCGCCAGCAGCCGTAGGGACAGTTTACCGTACGAGCAGTACTTC. Translation gives CASSRRDSLPYEQYF.

This chain uses TRBV19 with TRBJ1-1; 9 bases are a match to TRBD1. This CDR3 region has 14 residues. V trimming: 10 bases; J trimming: 5 bases; junction bases outside the gene matches: 11. Germline lookup yields CDR1 LNHDA and CDR2 SQIVND (reference sequence). The CDR3 coding sequence is TGTGCCACCAAACAGGGGGCCGGGCCTACTGAAGCTTTCTTT. Its protein is CATKQGAGPTEAFF.

The chain employs TRBV27 and TRBJ2-2; the D gene is possibly TRBD1 (5 bases). From germline, CDR1 is MNHEY and CDR2 SMNVEV (reference sequence). The V and J ends lost 4 bases and 7 bases respectively, with 16 bases between them. This CDR3 has 15 residues. CDR3 sequence reads: CASSSQGGPNGELFF. The DNA of the CDR3 is TGTGCCAGCAGTTCCCAGGGTGGGCCAAACGGGGAGCTGTTTTTT.

The V and J genes are TRBV5-1 and TRBJ2-7, with 8 nucleotides matching TRBD2. The trim removed 3 bases at V and 2 bases at J, leaving 4 bases unmatched. Germline assignment: CDR1 SGHRS and CDR2 YFSETQ. This CDR3 comprises 14 residues. CDR3 nucleotide sequence: TGCGCCAGCAGCTCAGCGGGGGCCACCTACGAGCAGTACTTC. Its translation is CASSSAGATYEQYF.

V gene TRBV5-4 combines with J gene TRBJ1-2; weak D call: TRBD1 (5 bases). The CDR3 contains 15 residues. CDR1 SGHNT and CDR2 YYREEE come from the germline V gene (reference sequence). V dropped 4 bases and J dropped 5 bases, with 18 bases sitting between them. The DNA for the CDR3 is TGTGCCAGCAGCAAACAAACCTGGGGCAGTTATGGCTACACCTTC. Translation gives CASSKQTWGSYGYTF.

This chain joins TRBV2 and TRBJ2-3; TRBD2 matches at 8 bases. CDR1 and CDR2 (germline): SNHLY, FYNNEI. This CDR3 region has 13 residues. The ends lost 6 bases at V and 5 bases at J; junction bases unmatched: 4. CDR3 sequence (DNA): TGTGCCAGCAGCGGGAGGGCCCAAGATACGCAGTATTTT. Translation: CASSGRAQDTQYF.

J is TRBJ1-1 and V is TRBV29-1, with 8 nucleotides matching TRBD1. Losses at the gene ends were 6 bases for V and 4 bases for J; bases not matched to a gene: 1. Germline CDR1 and CDR2: SQVTM and ANQGSEA. CDR3 length: 11 residues. The CDR3 loop reads CSVDRGTEAFF. CDR3 coding DNA: TGCAGCGTCGACAGGGGCACTGAAGCTTTCTTT.